Listed below are T cell receptor beta chains from one sample, sequenced in a study of blood T cells in healthy people across ages. TCRdb re-derived calls from the 5' RACE reads in MiXCR, one entry per CDR3 protein. The sample includes 700,000 or so distinct CDR3 sequences, 22% seen only once; the top ten take under 25%. The sample taken for sequencing was blood. These receptors came from a man between 65 and 85 years old in good health. CDR3s include the opening cysteine and the closing phenylalanine or tryptophan. A D gene is named only where the DNA matches it firmly. The size entry is marked missing in some rows and otherwise reads once, few, many or a size class.

j_call: TRBJ2-2; d_call: -; clone_size: -; v_call: TRBV6-5; cdr3_aa: CASSYRGLGELFF
j_call: TRBJ2-6; d_call: -; clone_size: few; v_call: TRBV5-1; cdr3_aa: CASSSTVLSGANVLTF
j_call: TRBJ2-3; d_call: TRBD1; clone_size: -; v_call: TRBV12-3/TRBV12-4; cdr3_aa: CASSTRTGPDTQYF
j_call: TRBJ2-5; d_call: -; clone_size: many; v_call: TRBV5-1; cdr3_aa: CASSSGLRRDILQETQYF
j_call: TRBJ1-5; d_call: -; clone_size: -; v_call: TRBV19; cdr3_aa: CASSSEAGVPNQPQHF
j_call: TRBJ1-2; d_call: -; clone_size: -; v_call: TRBV12-3/TRBV12-4; cdr3_aa: CASSLGTRGPTTQVYGYTF
j_call: -; d_call: TRBD1; clone_size: -; v_call: TRBV5-1; cdr3_aa: CASSLDGTGVETQYF
j_call: TRBJ2-1; d_call: TRBD2; clone_size: few; v_call: TRBV12-3/TRBV12-4; cdr3_aa: CASSLVSLAGIYNEQFF
j_call: TRBJ2-1; d_call: -; clone_size: -; v_call: TRBV30; cdr3_aa: CAWSLFRGHRFF
j_call: TRBJ2-1; d_call: -; clone_size: few; v_call: TRBV29-1; cdr3_aa: CSVGNRNEQFF
j_call: TRBJ2-3; d_call: -; clone_size: once; v_call: TRBV12-3/TRBV12-4; cdr3_aa: CASRLTTDAQYF
j_call: TRBJ2-3; d_call: TRBD2; clone_size: -; v_call: TRBV7-2; cdr3_aa: CASRITLGGTTDTQYF
j_call: TRBJ1-2; d_call: TRBD1; clone_size: many; v_call: TRBV5-1; cdr3_aa: CASSLGQGIYGYTF
j_call: TRBJ2-7; d_call: -; clone_size: few; v_call: TRBV7-9; cdr3_aa: CASSLRVQHYEQYF
j_call: TRBJ2-7; d_call: -; clone_size: -; v_call: TRBV5-1; cdr3_aa: CASSLAPDHEQYF
j_call: TRBJ1-2; d_call: -; clone_size: many; v_call: TRBV20-1; cdr3_aa: CSARDDKSGGFYGYTF
j_call: TRBJ2-3; d_call: -; clone_size: -; v_call: TRBV24-1; cdr3_aa: CATSDRGWDPRVDTQYF
j_call: TRBJ2-5; d_call: -; clone_size: few; v_call: TRBV7-9; cdr3_aa: CASSWADRETQYF
j_call: TRBJ2-3; d_call: -; clone_size: many; v_call: TRBV12-3/TRBV12-4; cdr3_aa: CASSSRERGTDTQYF
j_call: TRBJ2-3; d_call: TRBD2; clone_size: -; v_call: TRBV3-1; cdr3_aa: CASSSLEGRGSTDTQYF
j_call: TRBJ2-7; d_call: -; clone_size: -; v_call: TRBV18; cdr3_aa: CASSPRGTGYEQYF
j_call: TRBJ1-5; d_call: -; clone_size: -; v_call: TRBV7-9; cdr3_aa: CASSSSLGELKQPQHF
j_call: TRBJ1-1; d_call: -; clone_size: many; v_call: TRBV12-3/TRBV12-4; cdr3_aa: CASSPGAGHTEAFF
j_call: TRBJ2-3; d_call: TRBD2; clone_size: -; v_call: TRBV3-1; cdr3_aa: CASSPGLAGDRDTQYF
j_call: -; d_call: -; clone_size: -; v_call: TRBV18; cdr3_aa: CASSPDVGGEQYF
j_call: TRBJ2-3; d_call: TRBD2; clone_size: -; v_call: TRBV7-2; cdr3_aa: CASSKRTSGGPLTQYF
j_call: TRBJ1-1; d_call: -; clone_size: -; v_call: TRBV5-5; cdr3_aa: CASSWDGFGEAFF
j_call: TRBJ2-5; d_call: -; clone_size: few; v_call: TRBV11-2; cdr3_aa: CASSLPRLKETQYF
j_call: TRBJ2-4; d_call: -; clone_size: -; v_call: TRBV25-1; cdr3_aa: CASSDWGGLNIQYF
j_call: TRBJ2-6; d_call: -; clone_size: -; v_call: TRBV7-9; cdr3_aa: CASSLEGANSGANVLTF
j_call: TRBJ2-3; d_call: -; clone_size: few; v_call: TRBV29-1; cdr3_aa: CSPRDRSTDTQYF
j_call: TRBJ2-3; d_call: TRBD2; clone_size: -; v_call: TRBV24-1; cdr3_aa: CATSDGTSGSASQYF
j_call: TRBJ2-5; d_call: -; clone_size: -; v_call: TRBV12-3/TRBV12-4; cdr3_aa: CASSSKARGETQYF
j_call: TRBJ2-1; d_call: -; clone_size: few; v_call: TRBV3-1; cdr3_aa: CASSQDAPREQFF
j_call: TRBJ2-3; d_call: -; clone_size: few; v_call: TRBV4-1; cdr3_aa: CASSQPRGSTDTQYF
j_call: TRBJ2-3; d_call: -; clone_size: many; v_call: TRBV3-1; cdr3_aa: CASSQGLVTDTQYF
j_call: TRBJ1-4; d_call: -; clone_size: few; v_call: TRBV9; cdr3_aa: CASSVKHGAEKLFF
j_call: TRBJ2-1; d_call: TRBD1; clone_size: -; v_call: TRBV7-2; cdr3_aa: CASSPRTGADEQFF
j_call: TRBJ1-2; d_call: TRBD1; clone_size: few; v_call: TRBV15; cdr3_aa: CATSKPGQGFNYGYTF
j_call: TRBJ2-1; d_call: TRBD1; clone_size: -; v_call: TRBV12-3/TRBV12-4; cdr3_aa: CASSTGTGGYYEQFF
j_call: TRBJ2-3; d_call: -; clone_size: many; v_call: TRBV12-3/TRBV12-4; cdr3_aa: CASSHSGSLPDF
j_call: -; d_call: TRBD1; clone_size: -; v_call: TRBV5-1; cdr3_aa: CASSRADRAHEQYF
j_call: TRBJ2-1; d_call: TRBD2; clone_size: few; v_call: TRBV24-1; cdr3_aa: CATSDPGTRNNEQFF
j_call: TRBJ2-3; d_call: -; clone_size: -; v_call: TRBV5-1; cdr3_aa: CASSLARSSSTDTQYF
j_call: TRBJ2-4; d_call: -; clone_size: -; v_call: TRBV6-5; cdr3_aa: CASSSEKVNIQYF
j_call: TRBJ1-5; d_call: TRBD1; clone_size: many; v_call: TRBV28; cdr3_aa: CASSLGQDNQPQHF
j_call: TRBJ2-1; d_call: -; clone_size: few; v_call: TRBV7-8; cdr3_aa: CASSFRQTHEQFF
j_call: TRBJ2-4; d_call: -; clone_size: few; v_call: TRBV19; cdr3_aa: CASSNSLGDIQYF
j_call: TRBJ2-7; d_call: -; clone_size: many; v_call: TRBV5-1; cdr3_aa: CASSLAGTYEQYF
j_call: TRBJ2-3; d_call: TRBD2; clone_size: few; v_call: TRBV5-1; cdr3_aa: CASSPVAGGYTDTQYF
j_call: TRBJ2-3; d_call: -; clone_size: few; v_call: TRBV3-1; cdr3_aa: CASSQELARGARTDTQYF
j_call: TRBJ1-4; d_call: -; clone_size: many; v_call: TRBV28; cdr3_aa: CASSPTGPNEKLFF